The clone carrying this T cell receptor beta chain was recorded a few times. These data belong to a study of human T cells and chemical hapten exposure. In the study overall: From small differences in pooled library volume came most of the variation in per-sample TCR yields.

As for time point: pre-sensitization, week 0. The treatment here: therapeutic diphenylcyclopropenone sensitization with weekly scalp DPC. The length of the CDR3 is 14 residues. Germline V gene sequence: CDR1 MDHEN, CDR2 SYDVKM. Trimming cost V 6 bases and J 9 bases, with 18 bases left between them. TCRdb fed the RACE reads into MiXCR, producing one record per CDR3 protein. Counted here are about 68,000 distinct CDR3 sequences, 11% occurring once; the ten biggest clones make up approximately 4.7%. The chain is built from TRBV28 and TRBJ2-1, with a weak D call TRBD1 (6 bases). Sample: whole blood, taken in connection with sensitization to the hapten diphenylcyclopropenone (DPC). This receptor was obtained from a woman between 45 and 60 years old with alopecia areata. Some clones in this sample may be carry-over from other donors' samples. In nucleotides, the CDR3 is TGTGCCAGCAGGCTCTCCCCAGGGGCGGGTGAGCAGTTCTTC. Its protein product is CASRLSPGAGEQFF. Supplemented by reference TRBV28 and TRBJ2-1, the full variable domain reads DVKVTQSSRYLVKRTGEKVFLECVQDMDHENMFWYRQDPGLGLRLIYFSYDVKMKEKGDIPEGYSVSREKKERFSLILESASTNQTSMYLCASRLSPGAGEQFFGPGTRLTVL.